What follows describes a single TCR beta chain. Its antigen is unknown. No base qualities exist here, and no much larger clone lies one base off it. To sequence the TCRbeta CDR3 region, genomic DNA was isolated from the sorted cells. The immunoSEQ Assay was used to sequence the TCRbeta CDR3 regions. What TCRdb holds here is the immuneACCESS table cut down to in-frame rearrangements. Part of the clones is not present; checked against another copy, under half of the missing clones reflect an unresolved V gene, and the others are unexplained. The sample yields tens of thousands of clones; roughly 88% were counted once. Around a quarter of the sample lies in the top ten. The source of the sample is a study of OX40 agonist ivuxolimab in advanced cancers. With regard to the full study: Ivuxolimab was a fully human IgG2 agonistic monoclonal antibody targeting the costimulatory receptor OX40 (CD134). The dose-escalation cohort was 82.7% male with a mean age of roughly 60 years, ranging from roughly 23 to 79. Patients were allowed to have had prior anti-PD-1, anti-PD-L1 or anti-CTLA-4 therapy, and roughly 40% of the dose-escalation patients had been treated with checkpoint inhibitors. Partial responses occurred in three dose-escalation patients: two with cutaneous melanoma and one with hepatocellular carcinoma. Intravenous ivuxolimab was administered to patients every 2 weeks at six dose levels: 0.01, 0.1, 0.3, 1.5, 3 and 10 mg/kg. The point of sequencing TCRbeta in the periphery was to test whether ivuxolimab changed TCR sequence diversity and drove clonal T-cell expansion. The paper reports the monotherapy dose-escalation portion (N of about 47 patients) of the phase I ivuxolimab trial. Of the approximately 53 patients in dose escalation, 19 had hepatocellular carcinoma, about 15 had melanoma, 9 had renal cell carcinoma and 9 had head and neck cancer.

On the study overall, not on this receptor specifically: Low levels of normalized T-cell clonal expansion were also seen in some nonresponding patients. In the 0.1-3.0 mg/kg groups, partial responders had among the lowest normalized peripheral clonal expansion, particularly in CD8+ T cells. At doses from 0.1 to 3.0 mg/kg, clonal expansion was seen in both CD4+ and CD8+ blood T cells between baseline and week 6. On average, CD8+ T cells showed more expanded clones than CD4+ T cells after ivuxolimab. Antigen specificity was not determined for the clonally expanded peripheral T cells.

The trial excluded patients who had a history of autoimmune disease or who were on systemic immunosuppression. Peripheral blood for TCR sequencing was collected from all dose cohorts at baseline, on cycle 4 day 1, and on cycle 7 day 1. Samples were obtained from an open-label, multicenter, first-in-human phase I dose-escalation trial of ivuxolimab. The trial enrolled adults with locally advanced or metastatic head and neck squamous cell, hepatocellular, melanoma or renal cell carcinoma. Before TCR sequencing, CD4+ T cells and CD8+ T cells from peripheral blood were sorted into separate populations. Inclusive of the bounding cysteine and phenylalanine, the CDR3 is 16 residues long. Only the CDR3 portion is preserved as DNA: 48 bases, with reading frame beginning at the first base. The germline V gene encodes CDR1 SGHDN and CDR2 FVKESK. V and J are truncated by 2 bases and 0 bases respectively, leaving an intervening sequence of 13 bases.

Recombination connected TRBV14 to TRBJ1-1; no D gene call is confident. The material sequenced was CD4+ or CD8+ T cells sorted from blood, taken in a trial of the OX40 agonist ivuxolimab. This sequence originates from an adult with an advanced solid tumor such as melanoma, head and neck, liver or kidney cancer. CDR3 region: CASSQREVGMNTEAFF. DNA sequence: TGTGCCAGCAGCCAAAGGGAGGTGGGCATGAACACTGAAGCTTTCTTT.